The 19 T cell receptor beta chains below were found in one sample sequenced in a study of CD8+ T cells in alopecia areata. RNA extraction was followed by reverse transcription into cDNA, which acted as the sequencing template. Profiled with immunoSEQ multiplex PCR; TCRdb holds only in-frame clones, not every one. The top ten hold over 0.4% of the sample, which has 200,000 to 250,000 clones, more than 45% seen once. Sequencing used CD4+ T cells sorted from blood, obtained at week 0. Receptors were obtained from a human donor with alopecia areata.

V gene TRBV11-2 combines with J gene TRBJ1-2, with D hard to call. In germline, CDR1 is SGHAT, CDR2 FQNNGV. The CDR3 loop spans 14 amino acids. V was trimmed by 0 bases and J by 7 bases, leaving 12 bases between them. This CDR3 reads CASSLDRTLSGYTF. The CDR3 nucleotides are TGTGCCAGCAGCTTAGATAGGACCCTTAGTGGCTACACCTTC.

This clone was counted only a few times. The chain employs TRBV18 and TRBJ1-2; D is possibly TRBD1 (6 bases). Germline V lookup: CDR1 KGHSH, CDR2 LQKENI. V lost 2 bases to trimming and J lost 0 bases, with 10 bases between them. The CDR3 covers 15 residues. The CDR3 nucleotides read TGTGCCAGCTCACCAAACGGGGACACTAACTATGGCTACACCTTC. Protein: CASSPNGDTNYGYTF.

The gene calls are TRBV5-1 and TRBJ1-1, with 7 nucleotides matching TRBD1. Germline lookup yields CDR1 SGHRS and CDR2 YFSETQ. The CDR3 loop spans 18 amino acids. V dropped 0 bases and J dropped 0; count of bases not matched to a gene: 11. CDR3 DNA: TGCGCCAGCAGCTTGGGCGAGGGACAGCGTATAATGAACACTGAAGCTTTCTTT. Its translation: CASSLGEGQRIMNTEAFF.

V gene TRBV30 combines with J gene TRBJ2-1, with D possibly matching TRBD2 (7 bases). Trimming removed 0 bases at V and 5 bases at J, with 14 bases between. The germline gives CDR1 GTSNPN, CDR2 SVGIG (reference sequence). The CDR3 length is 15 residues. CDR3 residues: CAWSVGGVRHNEQFF. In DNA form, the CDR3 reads TGTGCCTGGAGTGTAGGGGGGGTCAGGCACAATGAGCAGTTCTTC.

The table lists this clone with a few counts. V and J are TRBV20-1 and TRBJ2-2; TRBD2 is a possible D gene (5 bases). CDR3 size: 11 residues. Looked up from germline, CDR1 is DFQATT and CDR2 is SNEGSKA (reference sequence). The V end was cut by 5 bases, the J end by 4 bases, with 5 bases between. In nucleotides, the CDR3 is TGCAGTGCTGCGGGCACCGGGGAGCTGTTTTTT. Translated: CSAAGTGELFF.

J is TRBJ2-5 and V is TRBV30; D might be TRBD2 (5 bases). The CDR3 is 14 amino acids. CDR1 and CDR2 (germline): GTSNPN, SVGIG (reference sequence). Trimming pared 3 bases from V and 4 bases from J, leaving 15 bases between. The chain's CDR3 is CAWSPLTGRETQYF. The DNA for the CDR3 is TGTGCCTGGAGCCCACTAACGGGAAGAGAGACCCAGTACTTC.

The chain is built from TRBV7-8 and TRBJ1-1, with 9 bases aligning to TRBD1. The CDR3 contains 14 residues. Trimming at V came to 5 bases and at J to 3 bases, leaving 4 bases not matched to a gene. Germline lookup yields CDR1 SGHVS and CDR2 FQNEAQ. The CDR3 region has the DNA TGTGCCAGCAGCCCAGGGGACAGGGACACTGAAGCTTTCTTT. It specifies CASSPGDRDTEAFF.

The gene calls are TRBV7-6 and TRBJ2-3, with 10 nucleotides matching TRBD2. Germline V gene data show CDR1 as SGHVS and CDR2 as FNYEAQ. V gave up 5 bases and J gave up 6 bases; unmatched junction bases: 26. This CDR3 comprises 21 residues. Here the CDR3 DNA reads TGTGCCAGCAGCCCTCACCCGTTTCTAGCGGGAGCCCCACTATACATCGATACGCAGTATTTT. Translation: CASSPHPFLAGAPLYIDTQYF.

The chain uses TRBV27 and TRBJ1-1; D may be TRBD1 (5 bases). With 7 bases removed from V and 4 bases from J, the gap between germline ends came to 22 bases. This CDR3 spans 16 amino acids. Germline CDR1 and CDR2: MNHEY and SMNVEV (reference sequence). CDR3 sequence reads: CASMLNRGTRSTEAFF. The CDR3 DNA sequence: TGTGCCAGCATGTTAAACCGGGGCACGCGGAGCACTGAAGCTTTCTTT.

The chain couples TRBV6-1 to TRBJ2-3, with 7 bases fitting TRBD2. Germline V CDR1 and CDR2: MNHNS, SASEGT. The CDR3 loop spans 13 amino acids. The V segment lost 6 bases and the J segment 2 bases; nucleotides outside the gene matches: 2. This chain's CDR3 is CASRLAATDTQYF. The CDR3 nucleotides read TGTGCCAGCAGGCTAGCGGCCACAGATACGCAGTATTTT.

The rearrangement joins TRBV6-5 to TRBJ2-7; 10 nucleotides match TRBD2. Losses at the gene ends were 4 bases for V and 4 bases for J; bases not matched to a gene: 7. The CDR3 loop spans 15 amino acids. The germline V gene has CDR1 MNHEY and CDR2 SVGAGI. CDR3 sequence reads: CASSLLLAGRYEQYF. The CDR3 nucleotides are TGTGCCAGCAGTTTGCTACTAGCGGGAAGGTACGAGCAGTACTTC.

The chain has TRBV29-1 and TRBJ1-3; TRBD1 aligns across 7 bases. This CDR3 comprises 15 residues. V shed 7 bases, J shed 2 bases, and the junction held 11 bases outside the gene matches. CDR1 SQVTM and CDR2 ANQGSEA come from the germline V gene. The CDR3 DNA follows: TGCAGCGCCCAGACAGGGACAGAGCCTGGAAACACCATATATTTT. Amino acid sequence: CSAQTGTEPGNTIYF.

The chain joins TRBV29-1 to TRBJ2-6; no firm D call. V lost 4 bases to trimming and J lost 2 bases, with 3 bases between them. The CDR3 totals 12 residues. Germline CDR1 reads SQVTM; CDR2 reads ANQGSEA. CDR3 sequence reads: CSVGTGANVLTF. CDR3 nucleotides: TGCAGCGTTGGGACTGGGGCCAACGTCCTGACTTTC.

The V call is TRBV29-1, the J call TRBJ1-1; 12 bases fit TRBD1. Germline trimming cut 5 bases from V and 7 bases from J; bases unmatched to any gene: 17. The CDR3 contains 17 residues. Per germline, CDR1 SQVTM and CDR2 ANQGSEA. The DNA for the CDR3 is TGCAGCGTTAAGAGCCCGGGACAGGGGGCTATCGGGTATGAAGCTTTCTTT. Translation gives CSVKSPGQGAIGYEAFF. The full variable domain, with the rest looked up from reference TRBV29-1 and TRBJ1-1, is SAVISQKPSRDICQRGTSLTIQCQVDSQVTMMFWYRQQPGQSLTLIATANQGSEATYESGFVIDKFPISRPNLTFSTLTVSNMSPEDSSIYLCSVKSPGQGAIGYEAFFGQGTRLTVV.

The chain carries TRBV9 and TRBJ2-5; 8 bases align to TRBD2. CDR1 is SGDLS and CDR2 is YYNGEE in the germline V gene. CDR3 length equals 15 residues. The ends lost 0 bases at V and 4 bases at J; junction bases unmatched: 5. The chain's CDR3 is CASSVVSGGIETQYF. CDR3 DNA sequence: TGTGCCAGCAGCGTAGTTTCGGGAGGGATAGAGACCCAGTACTTC.

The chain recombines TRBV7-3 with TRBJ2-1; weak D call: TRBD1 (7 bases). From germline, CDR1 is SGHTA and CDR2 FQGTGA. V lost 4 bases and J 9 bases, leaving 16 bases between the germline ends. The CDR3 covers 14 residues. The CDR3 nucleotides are TGTGCCAGCAGCTCGACAGGGAGGACTTCTGAGCAGTTCTTC. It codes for CASSSTGRTSEQFF.

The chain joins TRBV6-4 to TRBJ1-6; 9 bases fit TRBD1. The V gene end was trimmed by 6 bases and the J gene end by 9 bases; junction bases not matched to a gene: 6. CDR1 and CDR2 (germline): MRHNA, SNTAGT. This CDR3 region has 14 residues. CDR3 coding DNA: TGTGCCAGCAGAGCTACAGGGGGCTCTTCACCCCTCCACTTT. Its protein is CASRATGGSSPLHF.

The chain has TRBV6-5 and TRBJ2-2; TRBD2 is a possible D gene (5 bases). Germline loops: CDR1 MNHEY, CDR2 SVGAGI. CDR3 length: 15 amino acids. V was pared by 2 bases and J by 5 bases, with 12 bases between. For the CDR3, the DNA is TGTGCCAGCAGTTACGACGTTAGCGCGACCGGGGAGCTGTTTTTT. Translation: CASSYDVSATGELFF.

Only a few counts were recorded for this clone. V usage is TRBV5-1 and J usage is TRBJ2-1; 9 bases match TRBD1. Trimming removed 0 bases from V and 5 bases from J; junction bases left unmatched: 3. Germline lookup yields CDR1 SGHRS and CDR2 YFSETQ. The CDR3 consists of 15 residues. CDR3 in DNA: TGCGCCAGCAGCTTGGAAGGACAGGGGCACAATGAGCAGTTCTTC. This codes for CASSLEGQGHNEQFF. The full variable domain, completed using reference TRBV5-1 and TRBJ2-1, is KAGVTQTPRYLIKTRGQQVTLSCSPISGHRSVSWYQQTPGQGLQFLFEYFSETQRNKGNFPGRFSGRQFSNSRSEMNVSTLELGDSALYLCASSLEGQGHNEQFFGPGTRLTVL.